This T cell receptor (beta chain) was captured in a study of Ad26.COV2.S vaccination and SARS-CoV-2 variants. Looking at the study overall: As a participant in COV1001, the donor was in the Ad26.COV2.S trial arm. Study-wide results and caveats: People who got the vaccine or the placebo had similar non-spike TCR breadth.

From germline, CDR1 is MNHNY and CDR2 SVGAGI (reference sequence). V was clipped by 5 bases and J by 2 bases, with 9 bases between them. This CDR3 has 13 residues. Clones were sequenced by immunoSEQ multiplex PCR, and TCRdb holds only the in-frame ones, with some missing. The sample comprises hundreds of thousands of clones, 65% to 90% of which are singletons, and around 10% rests with the top ten. Indicated treatment: roughly 19 received Ad26.COV2.S at low or high dose, single or two shots; 5 received placebo; per-sample allocation not given. Sample collection was performed on day 63 after the first vaccine or placebo injection. In the case of this clone: Its antigen is undetermined.

This sample comprised peripheral blood, obtained in a trial of Ad26.COV2.S vaccine versus placebo. The clonotype comes from a person aged 18-60 years who received the Ad26.COV2.S COVID-19 vaccine or a placebo. This chain uses TRBV6-6 with TRBJ2-5; no clear D gene. CDR3 sequence reads: CASSQWQQETQYF. The DNA of the CDR3 is TGTGCCAGCAGTCAATGGCAGCAAGAGACCCAGTACTTC.